This is a list of T cell receptor beta chains from one sample in a study of beta chain features in type 1 diabetes. Sequenced by immunoSEQ multiplex PCR; TCRdb stores in-frame clones only, minus some. The sample yields about 660,000 clones, about an eighth seen once. Sequenced material: naive CD4+ T cells from blood. The receptors shown here come from a man aged 18 to 30 with type 1 diabetes. The CDR3 runs from the conserved cysteine through the conserved F or W. The order of the fields is D gene, clone size, J gene, V gene, CDR3 DNA, CDR3 protein. The D gene is left open where the match is weak. Clone size, where shown, is once, few, many, or a class for clones that have expanded.

>TRBD1|few|TRBJ2-5|TRBV29-1
TGCAGCGTCGAGCCGGGACAGGGACGGCGAGAGACCCAGTACTTC
CSVEPGQGRRETQYF
>TRBD1|-|TRBJ2-7|TRBV7-9
TGTGCCAGCAGCCCCCAGGGGGTATCTGAGCAGTACTTC
CASSPQGVSEQYF
>TRBD2|-|TRBJ2-7|TRBV18
TGTGCCAGCTCACCAACTAGCGGGAGGGCCGGCTACTTC
CASSPTSGRAGYF
>-|once|TRBJ2-7|TRBV7-2
TGTGCCAGCAGCTCGCGACTAGGCGAGCAGTACTTC
CASSSRLGEQYF
>-|-|TRBJ2-7|TRBV27
TGTGCCAGCAGTACACGACTCCACCGCACCTACGAGCAGTACTTC
CASSTRLHRTYEQYF
>-|-|TRBJ1-2|TRBV4-3
TGCGCCAGCAGCCAAGACCGGCCGACAGGAGACGTGAATGGCTACACCTTC
CASSQDRPTGDVNGYTF
>-|few|TRBJ1-2|TRBV2
TGTGCCAGCATCCAGGATTACAATGGCTACACCTTC
CASIQDYNGYTF
>-|-|TRBJ1-1|TRBV25-1
TGTGCCAGCAGCCACAGGGACACTGAAGCTTTCTTT
CASSHRDTEAFF
>-|few|TRBJ1-2|TRBV6-4
TGTGCCAGCAGACAGGGAATTAACTATGGCTACACCTTC
CASRQGINYGYTF
>TRBD1|few|TRBJ1-6|TRBV7-9
TGTGCCAGCAGCTTAGTGACAGGGGTTTCACCCCTCCACTTT
CASSLVTGVSPLHF